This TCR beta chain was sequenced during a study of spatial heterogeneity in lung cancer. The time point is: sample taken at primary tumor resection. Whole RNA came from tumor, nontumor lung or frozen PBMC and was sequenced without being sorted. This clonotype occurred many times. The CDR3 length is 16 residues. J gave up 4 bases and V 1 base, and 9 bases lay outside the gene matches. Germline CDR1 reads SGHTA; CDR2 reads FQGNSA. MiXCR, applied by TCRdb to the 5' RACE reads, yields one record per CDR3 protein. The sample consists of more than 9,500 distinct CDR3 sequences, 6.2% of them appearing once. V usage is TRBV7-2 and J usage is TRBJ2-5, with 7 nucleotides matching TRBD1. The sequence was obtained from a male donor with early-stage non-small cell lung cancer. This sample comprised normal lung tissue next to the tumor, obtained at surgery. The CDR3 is CASSLVAGGSLETQYF. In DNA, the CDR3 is TGTGCCAGCAGCTTAGTGGCAGGGGGTAGCTTAGAGACCCAGTACTTC.